The rows below give T cell receptor beta chains drawn from one sample of a study of OX40 agonist ivuxolimab in advanced cancers. This table comes from immunoSEQ multiplex PCR, and its TCRdb copy is limited to in-frame clones, with some not included. The data contain 40,000 to 45,000 clones, approximately 90% of them singletons. The sample in question was CD4+ or CD8+ T cells sorted from blood, obtained in a trial of the OX40 agonist ivuxolimab. Receptor source: an adult with an advanced solid tumor such as melanoma, head and neck, liver or kidney cancer. The CDR3 runs from the conserved cysteine through the conserved F or W. The D gene is left open where the match is weak. Clone sizes are given selectively: once, few, many, or a class where the clone is expanded.

TRBD1,-,TRBV4-1,TRBJ2-1,TGCGCCAGCAGCCAAGGGACAGGAAGGCCCTACAATGAGCAGTTCTTC,CASSQGTGRPYNEQFF
TRBD1,once,TRBV6-5,TRBJ1-2,TGTGCCAGCACTCCGGGACAGGTCTATGGCTACACCTTC,CASTPGQVYGYTF
-,-,TRBV7-6,TRBJ1-3,TGTGCCAGCAGCCCGGGTTGGGGGAGAACTGGAAACACCATATATTTT,CASSPGWGRTGNTIYF
TRBD1,-,TRBV10-2,TRBJ1-5,TGCGCCAGCAGTTTGACAGGGTCTCGGCAGCCCCAGCATTTT,CASSLTGSRQPQHF
-,few,TRBV21-1,TRBJ1-4,TGTGCCAGCAGACCTCGAGGGGGAGACGAAAAACTGTTTTTT,CASRPRGGDEKLFF
-,-,TRBV2,TRBJ1-5,TGTGCCAGCACTAAGGGCTTCCTGGGGGATCAGCCCCAGCATTTT,CASTKGFLGDQPQHF
-,-,TRBV18,TRBJ2-7,TGTGCCAGCTCCCGAGGGGGAGAGCAGTACTTC,CASSRGGEQYF
-,-,TRBV27,TRBJ1-3,TGTGCCAGCAGTTTAGCGGGCCCGATACTGGGCTCTGGAAACACCATATATTTT,CASSLAGPILGSGNTIYF
TRBD1,-,TRBV6-5,TRBJ1-1,TGTGCCAGCAGTAGGGGAGGGGGCACCCCTGAAGCTTTCTTT,CASSRGGGTPEAFF
-,-,TRBV28,TRBJ1-4,TGTGCCAGCAGCCCCGCGGGGGGAAGGGGAACTAATGAAAAACTGTTTTTT,CASSPAGGRGTNEKLFF
-,once,TRBV18,TRBJ2-7,TGTGCCAGCTCACCACCAACTAGGGTCTCCTACGAGCAGTACTTC,CASSPPTRVSYEQYF
-,-,TRBV9,TRBJ1-4,TGTGCCAGCAGCGTATCCGGGGGTGGCGAAAAACTGTTTTTT,CASSVSGGGEKLFF
-,-,TRBV29-1,TRBJ2-6,TGCAGCGTTGAAGGAACAGGGCTCGGGGCCAACGTCCTGACTTTC,CSVEGTGLGANVLTF
TRBD2,-,TRBV27,TRBJ2-7,TGTGCCAGCAGTTTAGATGGGACTAGCGGGAGGAAGCCCGAGCAGTACTTC,CASSLDGTSGRKPEQYF
TRBD2,-,TRBV7-3,TRBJ2-3,TGTGCCAGCAGCTTAACTAGCGGGAGCACAGATACGCAGTATTTT,CASSLTSGSTDTQYF
-,-,TRBV10-3,TRBJ2-1,TGTGCCATCAAGAGGACGGATTCCTACAATGAGCAGTTCTTC,CAIKRTDSYNEQFF
-,-,TRBV18,TRBJ2-2,TGTGCCAGCTCACCACCGGCGGGTCAGACCGGGGAGCTGTTTTTT,CASSPPAGQTGELFF
-,-,TRBV30,TRBJ1-2,TGTGCCTGGAGCTATTCGGGCCATGGCTACACCTTC,CAWSYSGHGYTF
-,-,TRBV28,TRBJ2-5,TGTGCCAGCAGTTTTTCCCCCGGGGGCCAAGAGACCCAGTACTTC,CASSFSPGGQETQYF
-,once,TRBV29-1,TRBJ2-1,TGCAGCGTTGAAGGAGAGGGCGGGGACTGGTCCTACAATGAGCAGTTCTTC,CSVEGEGGDWSYNEQFF
TRBD1,once,TRBV19,TRBJ1-5,TGTGCCAGTCGGGCCGGGACAGGGGCGGTTGGGGCCCAGCATTTT,CASRAGTGAVGAQHF
TRBD1,-,TRBV10-3,TRBJ1-2,TGTGCCATCAGTGTTGACAGGGTAAGGGATGGCTACACCTTC,CAISVDRVRDGYTF
-,-,TRBV7-9,TRBJ1-1,TGTGCCAGCAGCTTAGGTGAGGGGACTGAAGCTTTCTTT,CASSLGEGTEAFF
TRBD2,-,TRBV9,TRBJ2-1,TGTGCCAGCAGCGTAGGAACTAGCGGGTCCTACAATGAGCAGTTCTTC,CASSVGTSGSYNEQFF
TRBD2,-,TRBV30,TRBJ2-3,TGTGCCTGGAGTGTAGGACTAGCGGGAGTTAAAGATACGCAGTATTTT,CAWSVGLAGVKDTQYF
TRBD2,-,TRBV27,TRBJ2-7,TGTGCCAGCAGTCGCACCGGGACTAGCGTCGAGCAGTACTTC,CASSRTGTSVEQYF
TRBD1,few,TRBV6-5,TRBJ1-3,TGTGCCAGCAGATCGACAGGGTCTGGAAACACCATATATTTT,CASRSTGSGNTIYF
-,-,TRBV5-5,TRBJ2-2,TGTGCCAGCAGCGAGACGGGCGGGGAGCTGTTTTTT,CASSETGGELFF
TRBD2,-,TRBV5-1,TRBJ2-1,TGCGCCAGCAGCTTGGTGACTAGCGGGAGTAGAGTTGAGCAGTTCTTC,CASSLVTSGSRVEQFF
-,-,TRBV7-2,TRBJ2-5,TGTGCCAGCAGCTTAATCGGGATGAGGGAGACCCAGTACTTC,CASSLIGMRETQYF
TRBD1,-,TRBV7-9,TRBJ2-1,TGTGCCAGCACGGGACAGGGAAACTACAATGAGCAGTTCTTC,CASTGQGNYNEQFF
TRBD1,-,TRBV28,TRBJ1-2,TGTGCCAGCAGTTCTGGGACAGGGGTGGGCGGCTACACCTTC,CASSSGTGVGGYTF
TRBD1,-,TRBV19,TRBJ1-5,TGTGCCAGTAGTAAGAGCCGGGACAGAAATCAGCCCCAGCATTTT,CASSKSRDRNQPQHF
-,-,TRBV7-2,TRBJ2-7,TGTGCCAGCAGTAGGGGGGGATCGCAATACGAGCAGTACTTC,CASSRGGSQYEQYF
-,-,TRBV29-1,TRBJ2-7,TGCAGCGCAGGGATCCTCTACGAGCAGTACTTC,CSAGILYEQYF
-,once,TRBV10-3,TRBJ1-2,TGTGCCATCAGCGCCCCCCAGTTTGAGAACTATGGCTACACCTTC,CAISAPQFENYGYTF
-,-,TRBV18,TRBJ2-5,TGTGCCAGCTCACCGGATCAAACAAGTCAAGAGACCCAGTACTTC,CASSPDQTSQETQYF
TRBD1,once,TRBV27,TRBJ2-1,TGTGCCAGCAGGGGGACAGGACGGGATGAGCAGTTCTTC,CASRGTGRDEQFF
-,-,TRBV7-2,TRBJ1-1,TGTGCCAGCACCCAGGAGGGGAAGCGGAACACTGAAGCTTTCTTT,CASTQEGKRNTEAFF
TRBD2,-,TRBV28,TRBJ2-7,TGTGCCAGCAGTTTACATCCGACTAGCGGGAGGTACGAGCAGTACTTC,CASSLHPTSGRYEQYF
TRBD1,-,TRBV19,TRBJ1-5,TGTGCCAGTATCGGACAGGGGGTCTTCAGCAATCAGCCCCAGCATTTT,CASIGQGVFSNQPQHF
TRBD1,-,TRBV19,TRBJ2-5,TGTGCCAGTAGCTCACAGGGGACGGAGACCCAGTACTTC,CASSSQGTETQYF
-,-,TRBV4-1,TRBJ1-2,TGCGCCAGCAGCCAAGCGAGGACGCGGGGCTACACCTTC,CASSQARTRGYTF
-,-,TRBV7-8,TRBJ1-4,TGTGCCAGCAGCCCCCAGGGGACAACTAATGAAAAACTGTTTTTT,CASSPQGTTNEKLFF
TRBD1,-,TRBV30,TRBJ2-3,TGTGCCTTGCGTCACAGGGGGAGCACAGATACGCAGTATTTT,CALRHRGSTDTQYF
TRBD1,-,TRBV6-5,TRBJ2-7,TGTGCCAGCAGTTTGTTCGCAGGGGGAGAGCAGTACTTC,CASSLFAGGEQYF
-,-,TRBV5-1,TRBJ2-7,TGCGCCAGCAGCTTGGGGCAGACTCAGGACGAGCAGTACTTC,CASSLGQTQDEQYF
TRBD2,-,TRBV5-1,TRBJ2-2,TGCGCCAGCAGCTCCGGGGGGACCGGGGAGCTGTTTTTT,CASSSGGTGELFF
-,-,TRBV14,TRBJ2-2,TGTGCCAGCAGCCAAGAGCCGATCGGGGAGCTGTTTTTT,CASSQEPIGELFF
-,once,TRBV14,TRBJ2-7,TGTGCCAGCAGCCACGACTCTGTCTACGAGCAGTACTTC,CASSHDSVYEQYF